The rows below give T cell receptor beta chains drawn from one sample of a study of T cell changes during pregnancy in multiple sclerosis. Clones were sequenced by immunoSEQ multiplex PCR, and TCRdb holds only the in-frame ones, with some missing. The sample lists 25,000 to 30,000 clones; roughly 89% were seen once. The starting material was CD4+ T cells from peripheral blood mononuclear cells, obtained in the second trimester of pregnancy. The receptor set was obtained from a female donor with multiple sclerosis, enrolled in a pregnancy study. Each CDR3 is given without its conserved first and last residue.

v_gene	len	CDR3aa
TRBV4-1	13	ASSLQQGTTDTQY
TRBV15	16	ATSDSPGQGSWNNEQF
TRBV9	13	ASSVETGQYNEQF
TRBV7-2	6	ASNTQY
TRBV7-2	14	ASSELAGGNTGELF
TRBV28	11	ASGPLVNSPLH
TRBV5-6	14	ASSGRDRVGNSPLH
TRBV7-9	14	ASSQRRPATNEKLF
TRBV7-2	13	ASSHDGLSGNTIY
TRBV29-1	11	SVVSRVATEAF
TRBV28	10	ASSYRAQPQH
TRBV30	15	AWRGGVHPYSGNTIY
TRBV6-5	12	ASSLRTGSETQY
TRBV5-1	14	ASSLEGQGIGTEAF
TRBV2	12	ASSDSGGHQPQH
TRBV7-3	14	ASSPGTGDSYNEQF
TRBV4-3	19	ASSQVWTPGQGYWSNQPQH
TRBV7-2	13	ASSKHGGSGNTIY
TRBV7-7	13	ASSLGSGVTGELF
TRBV19	16	ASSIEGTATLGANVLT
TRBV19	17	ASSPAIRGWTAMNTEAF
TRBV19	14	ASSIAPGTGVEEQY
TRBV7-2	12	ASSEEPGSYEQY
TRBV7-3	11	AGSLREGGTQY
TRBV19	10	ASTVGPQPQH
TRBV4-1	12	ASSPGQHQETQY
TRBV4-3	13	ASSQGPGGGYEQY
TRBV2	12	ASSGQGMNTEAF
TRBV19	15	ASKRTDAGYSNQPQH
TRBV2	13	ASSEGQGVSDTQY
TRBV9	15	ASSVAPGGPWGETQY
TRBV2	8	ASKGDRAF
TRBV4-2	13	ASSQAKGGQETQY
TRBV5-1	13	ASSLGLLGNTEAF
TRBV18	10	ASSPSSDEQY
TRBV18	11	AGSPRTNEKLF
TRBV6-1	12	ASSETWDRTEAF
TRBV4-3	13	ASRTTGRGTDTQY
TRBV6-1	11	ASSVLTNTEAF
TRBV7-9	13	ASSLRTRDRETQY
TRBV11-1	13	ASSLDGQGLYEQY
TRBV9	14	ASSVGPSGGTGELF
TRBV19	14	ASSMGLSASQETQY
TRBV11-3	11	ASSLNRDTEAF
TRBV5-1	14	ASSLAYRSISYEQY
TRBV6-1	14	ASSEAGTASYNEQF
TRBV7-8	14	ASSTSRDTHWETQY
TRBV5-1	16	ASSLGLAGLRRNYEQF
TRBV5-6	13	ASSLDGRINYGYT
TRBV5-1	13	ASSSSTGLTDTQY
TRBV6-1	13	ASTVGLAGSYEQY
TRBV5-1	9	ASTLETGRF
TRBV5-1	11	ASSLGYRAEQF
TRBV5-1	11	ASSPAPMNEQF
TRBV13	13	ASSSYTGGYTEAF
TRBV7-2	12	ASSPKWGDEKLF
TRBV7-2	9	ASSPGWTQY
TRBV11-2	14	ASSLDGGTGGYGYT
TRBV6-1	12	ASSEPGYQETQY